The T cell receptor (beta chain) described here comes from a study of identical twins. CDR1 is SEHNR and CDR2 is FQNEAQ in the germline V gene (reference sequence). The CDR3 has 17 amino acids. V lost 2 bases to trimming and J lost 4 bases, with 15 bases between them. Donors were all healthy Caucasians. This clonotype was observed at least ten times. A universal primer site arose from template switching, and cDNA bore unique molecular identifiers. Each CDR3 protein is one row after TCRdb ran MiXCR on the 5' RACE reads. The repertoire holds some 500,000 distinct CDR3 sequences, with approximately 14% as singletons. The same data also contributed to another study, on yellow fever vaccine responses in identical twins.

Input material: CD4+ T cells sorted from blood. The sequence was obtained from a woman under 30 in good health. V is TRBV7-9 and J is TRBJ2-6; D possibly corresponds to TRBD1 (6 bases). CDR3 nucleotides: TGTGCCAGCAGCTTATACTACAGGGTTGAAGGGGCCAACGTCCTGACTTTC. Translation gives CASSLYYRVEGANVLTF.